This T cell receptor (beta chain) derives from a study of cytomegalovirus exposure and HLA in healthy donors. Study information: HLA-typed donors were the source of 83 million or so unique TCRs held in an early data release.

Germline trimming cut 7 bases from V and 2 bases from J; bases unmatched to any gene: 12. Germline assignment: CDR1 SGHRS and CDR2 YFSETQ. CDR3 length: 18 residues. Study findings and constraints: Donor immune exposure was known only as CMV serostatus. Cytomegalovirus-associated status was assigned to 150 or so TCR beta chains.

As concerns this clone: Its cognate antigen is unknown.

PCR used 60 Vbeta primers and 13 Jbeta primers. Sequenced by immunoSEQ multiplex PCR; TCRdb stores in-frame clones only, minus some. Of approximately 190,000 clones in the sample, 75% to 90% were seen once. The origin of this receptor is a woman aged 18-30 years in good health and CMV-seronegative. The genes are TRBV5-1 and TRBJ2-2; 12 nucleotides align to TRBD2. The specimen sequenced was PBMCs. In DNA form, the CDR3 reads TGCGCCAGCTCAAAAACTAGCGGGGGGATATTAAACACCGGGGAGCTGTTTTTT. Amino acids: CASSKTSGGILNTGELFF.